The rows below give T cell receptor beta chains drawn from one sample of a study of cytomegalovirus exposure and HLA in healthy donors. The repertoire was sequenced with immunoSEQ multiplex PCR; TCRdb's copy has only in-frame clones and lacks some. The sample records some 190,000 clones, about four fifths being singletons. Sequences were obtained from PBMCs. The receptors derive from a female donor in good health and CMV-seronegative. Each CDR3 is given with its conserved first and last residue. D genes are given only for firm matches. Some rows mark clone size as missing; the rest say once, few, many or name a class of expanded clone.

NA	once	TRBV25-1	TRBJ1-4	TGTGCCAGCAGTGGGGAGGGAGGTGAAAAACTGTTTTTT	CASSGEGGEKLFF
TRBD2	NA	TRBV5-1	TRBJ2-3	TGCGCCAGCGGCCGACCCAGCGGGGGGTTCTCAGATACGCAGTATTTT	CASGRPSGGFSDTQYF
TRBD2	few	TRBV7-8	TRBJ2-1	TGTGCCAGCAGCTTAGGGGGTAGCGGGAGGACTGAGCAGTTCTTC	CASSLGGSGRTEQFF
TRBD2	NA	TRBV2	TRBJ2-7	TGTGCCAGAGCCGGGGCGGGAGAGTACTTC	CARAGAGEYF
TRBD2	once	TRBV6-6	TRBJ2-3	TGTGCCAGCAGTTATAGCGGGGGGGCCTTAGATACGCAGTATTTT	CASSYSGGALDTQYF
TRBD2	NA	TRBV9	TRBJ2-2	TGTGCCAGCAGCGGGGGGAGGGCCTACACCGGGGAGCTGTTTTTT	CASSGGRAYTGELFF
TRBD2	NA	TRBV11-2	TRBJ2-5	TGTGCCAGCAGCTTAGTTCTAGCGGGGGGCCCGCCCCAAGAGACCCAGTACTTC	CASSLVLAGGPPQETQYF
TRBD1	NA	TRBV19	TRBJ2-1	TGTGCCAGTAGTCGACAGGGATTCTTTGATAACGCCTACAATGAGCAGTTCTTC	CASSRQGFFDNAYNEQFF
NA	NA	TRBV10-3	TRBJ1-2	TGTGCCATCCCCGCGGGGGCCCATGGCTACACCTTC	CAIPAGAHGYTF
NA	NA	TRBV29-1	TRBJ2-1	TGCAGCGGCGGGGACAATGAGCAGTTCTTC	CSGGDNEQFF
TRBD2	NA	TRBV27	TRBJ2-7	TGTGCCAGCAGTTTATTGACCACTACCGGGACTAGCGGGATTAAGCAGTACTTC	CASSLLTTTGTSGIKQYF
NA	NA	TRBV4-1	TRBJ2-7	TGCGCCAGCAGCCAAGTCGCCGGGGTGGCAAGCTACGAGCAGTACTTC	CASSQVAGVASYEQYF
NA	NA	TRBV28	TRBJ2-2	TGTGCCAGCAGCCCCACGTTGGGGCTTGGAACCGGGGAGCTGTTTTTT	CASSPTLGLGTGELFF
TRBD2	NA	TRBV4-1	TRBJ2-7	TGCGCCAGCAGCCTCCAACTAGCGGGAGGGTACGAGCAGTACTTC	CASSLQLAGGYEQYF
NA	NA	TRBV7-6	TRBJ2-1	TGTGCCAGCGCCTTCGGGAATGAGCAGTTCTTC	CASAFGNEQFF
TRBD2	NA	TRBV7-3	TRBJ2-1	TGTGCCAGCAGCCCTCGGACTAGTCCCCTCGTTGAGCAGTTCTTC	CASSPRTSPLVEQFF
NA	NA	TRBV18	TRBJ2-5	TGTGCCAGCTCACAACCCCTATGGGGGGAAGTACAAGAGACCCAGTACTTC	CASSQPLWGEVQETQYF
TRBD1	NA	TRBV4-2	TRBJ2-2	TGTGCCAGCAGCCAGACCACAGGGGGCGCGGCCGGGGAGCTGTTTTTT	CASSQTTGGAAGELFF
TRBD1	NA	TRBV5-1	TRBJ1-2	TGCGCCAGCAGCTTGGACGGGAGGACAGGGTATGGCTACACCTTC	CASSLDGRTGYGYTF
NA	NA	TRBV2	TRBJ2-5	TGTGCCAGCAGTGACTATGCGACCCAGTACTTC	CASSDYATQYF
NA	NA	TRBV2	TRBJ1-3	TGTGCCAGCAGTGGATCCTTCGGCAGGGTGGGTGGAAACACCATATATTTT	CASSGSFGRVGGNTIYF
TRBD1	NA	TRBV13	TRBJ1-1	TGTGCCAGCAACTCAGGGGACAGGGGATCGAGCACTGAAGCTTTCTTT	CASNSGDRGSSTEAFF
TRBD2	NA	TRBV28	TRBJ2-7	TGTGCCAGCACCTTACGGACTAGCGGGAGGTTCTCCTACGAGCAGTACTTC	CASTLRTSGRFSYEQYF
TRBD1	NA	TRBV5-6	TRBJ1-5	TGTGCCAGCAGCTCCTACAGGGGGGGCAATCAGCCCCAGCATTTT	CASSSYRGGNQPQHF
TRBD2	NA	TRBV7-9	TRBJ2-1	TGTGCCAGCAGCCTAGCCACTGGACTAGCGGTCGGCTCCTACAATGAGCAGTTCTTC	CASSLATGLAVGSYNEQFF
NA	few	TRBV5-6	TRBJ2-7	TGTGCCAGCAGCTCGACCCGGAGCTCCTACGAGCAGTACTTC	CASSSTRSSYEQYF
NA	NA	TRBV19	TRBJ2-3	TGTGCCAGTAGATGGAGAGTCACAGATACGCAGTATTTT	CASRWRVTDTQYF
TRBD2	NA	TRBV2	TRBJ2-3	TGTGCCAGCAAGGGACTAGTGAACACAGATACGCAGTATTTT	CASKGLVNTDTQYF
TRBD1	NA	TRBV7-9	TRBJ1-4	TGTGCCAGCAGCCCCCGGACAGGAACCCAACTTAATGAAAAACTGTTTTTT	CASSPRTGTQLNEKLFF
TRBD1	NA	TRBV15	TRBJ2-1	TGTGCCACCAGCAGAATACGGGACAGGGGATACAATGAGCAGTTCTTC	CATSRIRDRGYNEQFF
NA	NA	TRBV19	TRBJ2-1	TGTGCCAGTAGTCATCAGGTTAGCTCCTACAATGAGCAGTTCTTC	CASSHQVSSYNEQFF
TRBD1	NA	TRBV19	TRBJ2-7	TGTGCCAGTAGATGGGGGCAGGGGGTCCAGTACGAGCAGTACTTC	CASRWGQGVQYEQYF
TRBD1	NA	TRBV19	TRBJ1-5	TGTGCCAGTAGTAATCGACAGGGAAATCAGCCCCAGCATTTT	CASSNRQGNQPQHF
NA	once	TRBV7-7	TRBJ1-4	TGTGCCAGCAGCCCACAGGGATGGCTTCTCTCAACTAATGAAAAACTGTTTTTT	CASSPQGWLLSTNEKLFF
TRBD1	few	TRBV2	TRBJ1-2	TGTGCCAGCAGTGAAGTGGGACAGGTACCTTATGGCTACACCTTC	CASSEVGQVPYGYTF
NA	NA	TRBV7-3	TRBJ2-5	TGTGCCAGCAGCCTACAGGGAGTTCAGCGGGAGACCCAGTACTTC	CASSLQGVQRETQYF
NA	NA	TRBV7-9	TRBJ2-1	TGTGCCAGCAGCTTAGTATACGGTTCTGAGCAGTTCTTC	CASSLVYGSEQFF
NA	NA	TRBV6-6	TRBJ1-6	TGTGCCAGCAGTTATGCTGGCGGGGATTCACCCCTCCACTTT	CASSYAGGDSPLHF
NA	NA	TRBV5-8	TRBJ1-2	TGTGCCAGCAGCTTGCGGACGGCGGGCCATGGCTACACCTTC	CASSLRTAGHGYTF
NA	NA	TRBV29-1	TRBJ2-1	TGCAGCGGGGTCCTACAGGGTGGAAATGAGCAGTTCTTC	CSGVLQGGNEQFF
NA	NA	TRBV11-1	TRBJ1-2	TGTGCCGTTCGGCGTGCGGAGCAGAACTATGGCTACACCTTC	CAVRRAEQNYGYTF
TRBD1	NA	TRBV7-2	TRBJ1-1	TGTGCCAGCAGCCGGGACAGGGGGTTTGAAGCTTTCTTT	CASSRDRGFEAFF
TRBD2	NA	TRBV9	TRBJ2-3	TGTGCCAGCAGCTCTCGGACTAGCTCGGGTTCGAGTACGCAGTATTTT	CASSSRTSSGSSTQYF
NA	NA	TRBV6-1	TRBJ2-1	TGTGCCAGCAGACAGGTCCCTACTTACAATGAGCAGTTCTTC	CASRQVPTYNEQFF
NA	few	TRBV28	TRBJ1-2	TGTGCCAGCCACCGGGCGGGGAGAAGCTATGGCTACACCTTC	CASHRAGRSYGYTF
NA	NA	TRBV30	TRBJ2-7	TGTGCCCTAGATCGGGGCTACGAGCAGTACTTC	CALDRGYEQYF
TRBD2	NA	TRBV7-6	TRBJ2-3	TGTGCCAGCAGCTTAGTTGCTAGCGGGGGGGTAGCAGATACGCAGTATTTT	CASSLVASGGVADTQYF
NA	NA	TRBV4-2	TRBJ2-2	TGTGCCAGCAGCCCCGGGTCTACCGTACCCTCCACCGGGGAGCTGTTTTTT	CASSPGSTVPSTGELFF
TRBD2	few	TRBV5-1	TRBJ2-2	TGCGCCAGCAGCTACACGGGACTAGCGGGAGGGCCTGACACCGGGGAGCTGTTTTTT	CASSYTGLAGGPDTGELFF
NA	NA	TRBV5-6	TRBJ1-1	TGTGCCAGCAGCTTTAGGCAGGGAAGAGGGAACACTGAAGCTTTCTTT	CASSFRQGRGNTEAFF
NA	once	TRBV7-9	TRBJ2-5	TGTGCCAGCAGCTCCCTACACAACGGACAGCAAGAGACCCAGTACTTC	CASSSLHNGQQETQYF
TRBD2	NA	TRBV11-2	TRBJ2-3	TGTGCCAGCAGCCGTCTAGCGGGGTACCCAGATACGCAGTATTTT	CASSRLAGYPDTQYF
NA	NA	TRBV14	TRBJ2-5	TGTGCCAGCAGCCAAGTCAGAGAGACCCAGTACTTC	CASSQVRETQYF
TRBD2	NA	TRBV4-3	TRBJ2-7	TGCGCCAGCAGCCAAGAAAGGACTAGCGGGAGTTTGGGTTTCGAGCAGTACTTC	CASSQERTSGSLGFEQYF